The entry below describes one T cell receptor beta chain. V was shortened by 0 bases and J by 1 base, with 7 bases between the two germline ends. CDR1 and CDR2 (germline): LGHDT, YNNKEL (reference sequence). CDR3 length: 14 residues. This record comes from a study of blood T cell repertoires in COVID-19. Study-wide background: PBMCs, B-cell-depleted T cells, or T cells provided the cDNA or gDNA that made up the material.

Assay: immunoSEQ multiplex PCR; the TCRdb copy retains only in-frame clones and omits some. The table lists fewer than 45,000 clones, more than 85% of them singletons, with around 35% in the top ten. The TCR originated in a man aged 55 to 70 with active or convalescent COVID-19. Sequencing was done on a sample of peripheral blood. The V and J genes are TRBV3-1 (or the pseudogene TRBV3-2) and TRBJ2-7; D not certain. The CDR3 DNA reads as TGTGCCAGCAGCCAAGATGACACGTCCTACGAGCAGTACTTC. It specifies CASSQDDTSYEQYF.